This TCR beta chain was observed in a study of vaccination effects on CD4 cells after COVID-19. Under the ViraFEST assay, PBMC were stimulated with viral peptide pools so that antigen-specific CD4+ T cells expanded. Sequencing was performed afterwards. It was after 10 days of culture that CD4+ T cells were isolated. Vaccination of participants consisted of two doses of either the BNT162b2 or mRNA-1273 vaccine. Data came from immunoSEQ multiplex PCR; TCRdb stores just in-frame clones and leaves some out. The sample records more than 9,500 clones, roughly 70% being singletons. V lost 5 bases, J lost 7 bases, and 7 bases stayed unmatched. This CDR3 is 13 amino acids long. Germline-derived CDR1 and CDR2 are SGHAT and FQNNGV. For this clone: Its antigen is not identified.

The material sequenced was CD4+ T cells from PBMCs cultured with SARS-CoV-2 spike peptides, taken after COVID-19 vaccination. The TCR comes from a human donor who received a COVID-19 vaccine. The V and J genes are TRBV11-2 and TRBJ2-5, with 7 nucleotides matching TRBD2. CDR3 nucleotides: TGTGCCAGCAGCCACGGGACTAAAGGGACCCAGTACTTC. This gives the protein CASSHGTKGTQYF.